The rows below give T cell receptor beta chains drawn from one sample of a study of blood T cells in healthy people across ages. TCRdb itself ran the 5' RACE reads through MiXCR, one entry per CDR3 protein. Altogether about 1.4 million distinct CDR3 sequences are present, roughly 60% being singletons, with the ten largest covering about 6.3%. The sequencing sample was made of blood. These receptor sequences come from a man between 18 and 35 years old in good health. The CDR3 runs from the conserved cysteine through the conserved F or W. A D gene is named only where the DNA matches it firmly. The size entry is marked missing in some rows and otherwise reads once, few, many or a size class.

clone size	D gene	V gene	J gene	CDR3 protein	CDR3 DNA
few	TRBD2	TRBV24-1	TRBJ2-1	CATTPSTSGYNEQFF	TGTGCCACCACGCCGTCGACTAGCGGATACAATGAGCAGTTCTTC
once	TRBD1	TRBV29-1	TRBJ1-2	CSVEVIIGTGGNYGYTF	TGCAGCGTTGAAGTAATCATCGGGACAGGGGGTAACTATGGCTACACCTTC
-	TRBD1	TRBV20-1	TRBJ2-7	CSARTDRVRSYEQYF	TGCAGTGCTAGGACGGACAGGGTTCGCTCCTACGAGCAGTACTTC
-	TRBD2	TRBV12-3/TRBV12-4	TRBJ2-1	CASSQSVAGGPLATYNEQFF	TGTGCCAGCAGCCAGTCTGTGGCGGGAGGACCCCTAGCGACATACAATGAGCAGTTCTTC
-	-	TRBV7-6	TRBJ1-2	CASSLQASDGYTF	TGTGCCAGCAGCTTGCAGGCCAGCGATGGCTACACCTTC
-	-	TRBV14	TRBJ1-2	CASSQNRLNYGYTF	TGTGCCAGCAGCCAAAACAGGCTTAACTATGGCTACACCTTC
-	TRBD2	TRBV10-3	TRBJ2-1	CAIRHASGGAFPEQFF	TGTGCCATCAGGCACGCTAGCGGGGGGGCCTTTCCTGAGCAGTTCTTC
-	TRBD2	TRBV10-3	TRBJ2-5	CAISETSGNQETQYF	TGTGCCATCAGTGAGACTAGCGGGAATCAAGAGACCCAGTACTTC
-	-	TRBV28	TRBJ1-1	CASRQRIMNTEAFF	TGTGCCAGCAGGCAGCGGATCATGAACACTGAAGCTTTCTTT
few	-	TRBV20-1	TRBJ2-7	CSARAVGYEQYF	TGCAGTGCTAGAGCTGTTGGTTATGAGCAGTACTTC
-	-	TRBV5-6	TRBJ2-7	CASITRGRRYEQYF	TGTGCCAGCATTACAAGGGGCAGACGCTACGAGCAGTACTTC
-	-	TRBV5-5	TRBJ2-3	CASSQGPPYTDTQYF	TGTGCCAGCAGCCAGGGACCGCCTTACACAGATACGCAGTATTTT
-	-	TRBV4-1	TRBJ2-1	CASSQVSGKRAKGDYNEQFF	TGCGCCAGCAGCCAAGTATCTGGGAAGCGGGCGAAAGGGGATTACAATGAGCAGTTCTTC